One T cell receptor (beta chain) is described in this entry. Vbeta (60) and Jbeta (13) primers were used in the PCR. Assay used: immunoSEQ multiplex PCR; TCRdb lists only in-frame clones, some missing. The table lists some 150,000 clones, approximately 80% of them singletons. This record belongs to a study of cytomegalovirus exposure and HLA in healthy donors. About the research overall: Researchers previously reported finding just under 120 million unique TCR beta sequences from 150 million to 200 million T cells.

Losses at the gene ends were 6 bases for V and 10 bases for J; bases not matched to a gene: 7. The CDR3 loop spans 14 amino acids. Germline V gene data show CDR1 as MNHNY and CDR2 as SVGAGI (reference sequence). The chain combines TRBV6-6 with TRBJ2-1; 12 bases fit TRBD2. The sequence derives from a man in his forties in good health and CMV-seronegative. Source material: PBMCs. The chain's CDR3 is CASRELAGGGEQFF. CDR3 nucleotides: TGTGCCAGCAGGGAACTAGCGGGGGGAGGAGAGCAGTTCTTC.